Listed here are 9 T cell receptor beta chains from one sample, sequenced in a study of blood T cell repertoires in COVID-19. Repertoires were generated with immunoSEQ multiplex PCR, while TCRdb's copy carries only in-frame clones and drops some. Among around 120,000 clones listed, 70% to 85% were seen once. What was sequenced was peripheral blood. These receptors all come from a man aged 65-85 years with active or convalescent COVID-19.

V is TRBV7-9 and J is TRBJ1-2; 10 bases are a match to TRBD1. The CDR3 sequence is 14 residues long. Germline lookup yields CDR1 SEHNR and CDR2 FQNEAQ (reference sequence). Trimming removed 5 bases from V and 7 bases from J; junction bases left unmatched: 7. In DNA form, the CDR3 reads TGTGCCAGCAGCCGGGGACAGGGGTTTGGTGGCTACACCTTC. It specifies CASSRGQGFGGYTF. Looking up the rest from reference TRBV7-9 and TRBJ1-2 gives the full variable domain: DTGVSQNPRHKITKRGQNVTFRCDPISEHNRLYWYRQTLGQGPEFLTYFQNEAQLEKSRLLSDRFSAERPKGSFSTLEIQRTEQGDSAMYLCASSRGQGFGGYTFGSGTRLTVV.

This clone showed up just a few times. V is TRBV2 and J is TRBJ2-7, with 10 bases lining up with TRBD1. The CDR3 is 13 amino acids. Germline V CDR1 and CDR2: SNHLY, FYNNEI. Trimming removed 9 bases from V and 0 bases from J; junction bases left unmatched: 2. For the CDR3, the DNA is TGTGCCAGAGGGGACAGGGGCTCCTACGAGCAGTACTTC. Its protein product is CARGDRGSYEQYF.

The chain recombines TRBV11-2 with TRBJ1-5; D possibly corresponds to TRBD1 (6 bases). Trimming took 0 bases from V and 4 from J, leaving 7 bases between them. This CDR3 has 14 residues. The germline V gene has CDR1 SGHAT and CDR2 FQNNGV. The CDR3 DNA sequence: TGTGCCAGCAGCTTAGAGGGGACAAATCAGCCCCAGCATTTT. This gives the protein CASSLEGTNQPQHF. The whole variable domain, remainder taken from reference TRBV11-2 and TRBJ1-5, is EAGVAQSPRYKIIEKRQSVAFWCNPISGHATLYWYQQILGQGPKLLIQFQNNGVVDDSQLPKDRFSAERLKGVDSTLKIQPAKLEDSAVYLCASSLEGTNQPQHFGDGTRLSIL.

J is TRBJ1-2 and V is TRBV3-1 (or the pseudogene TRBV3-2), with 7 bases identical to TRBD1. Germline assignment: CDR1 LGHDT and CDR2 YNNKEL (reference sequence). The CDR3 covers 14 residues. After removal of 0 bases from V and 11 bases from J, the junction contained 9 bases not matched to a gene. The DNA for the CDR3 is TGTGCCAGCAGCCAAGATCGAGGGACAGATTCATACACCTTC. Translated: CASSQDRGTDSYTF.

The CDR3 sequence: CATSGQRNTEAFF. Written as DNA, the CDR3 is TGTGCCACCAGCGGACAGAGGAACACTGAAGCTTTCTTT. J is TRBJ1-1 and V is TRBV15, with D possibly being TRBD1 (6 bases). The CDR3 contains 13 residues. The V end was cut by 5 bases, the J end by 1 base, with 8 bases between. Germline V lookup: CDR1 LNHNV, CDR2 YYDKDF (reference sequence). The variable domain in full, with the rest retrieved from reference TRBV15 and TRBJ1-1, is DAMVIQNPRYQVTQFGKPVTLSCSQTLNHNVMYWYQQKSSQAPKLLFHYYDKDFNNEADTPDNFQSRRPNTSFCFLDIRSPGLGDTAMYLCATSGQRNTEAFFGQGTRLTVV.

The CDR3 sequence: CATKGRSEKLFF. CDR3 bases: TGTGCCACCAAGGGGCGATCGGAAAAACTGTTTTTT. The chain recombines TRBV7-9 with TRBJ1-4, with D tentatively TRBD1 (5 bases). CDR1 is SEHNR, CDR2 FQNEAQ, per germline (reference sequence). There are 12 residues in the CDR3. Trimming stripped 10 bases from V and 8 bases from J, with 14 bases between.

This clone appeared a few times. Other DNA sequences within the sample encode an identical CDR3. DNA of the CDR3: TGTGCCAGCAGTGAAAGGAGGAACACTGAAGCTTTCTTT. Protein: CASSERRNTEAFF. The chain links TRBV2 to TRBJ1-1, with D unclear. The CDR3 runs to 13 residues. The germline V and J ends were trimmed by 2 bases and 1 base, with 5 bases remaining between them. Germline CDR1 reads SNHLY; CDR2 reads FYNNEI.

V and J are TRBV5-4 and TRBJ1-3, with D perhaps TRBD1 (6 bases). Germline CDR1 SGHNT, CDR2 YYREEE (reference sequence). Between the trimmed V and J ends, which lost 5 bases and 4 bases, there was a span of 13 bases. The CDR3 spans 14 residues. CDR3 amino acids: CASSNRVDGNTIYF. The CDR3 DNA reads TGTGCCAGCAGTAACAGGGTAGACGGAAACACCATATATTTT. Using reference TRBV5-4 and TRBJ1-3 for the parts outside the CDR3, the full variable domain is ETGVTQSPTHLIKTRGQQVTLRCSSQSGHNTVSWYQQALGQGPQFIFQYYREEENGRGNFPPRFSGLQFPNYSSELNVNALELDDSALYLCASSNRVDGNTIYFGEGSWLTVV.

This chain connects TRBV4-3 to TRBJ2-7; D gene uncertain. Germline CDR1 reads LGHNA; CDR2 reads YSLEER. V lost 0 bases, J lost 2 bases, and 11 bases lay in between. There are 15 residues in the CDR3. The CDR3 region is CASSQDRKGAYEQYF. The CDR3 DNA reads as TGCGCCAGCAGCCAAGATCGCAAAGGAGCCTACGAGCAGTACTTC.